This TCR beta chain was recovered during a study of graft-versus-host responses after intestinal transplantation. Findings and caveats of the study: Early post-transplant HvG declines showed an association with peak circulating GvH clone levels.

Profiled with immunoSEQ multiplex PCR; TCRdb holds only in-frame clones, not every one. This repertoire shows about 57,000 clones, around 90% found once; its top ten account for less than 2%. Comments on this clone: Its antigen is still unknown.

The J segment lost 2 bases and the V segment lost 1 base, leaving 1 base of the junction unmatched. This CDR3 comprises 14 residues. CDR1 SEHNR and CDR2 FQNEAQ come from the germline V gene (reference sequence). The TCR was taken from a human patient who received an intestinal transplant, so some T cells may come from the graft donor. The chain uses TRBV7-9 and TRBJ1-2, with 7 bases lining up with TRBD1. Specimen: PBMCs, collected 26 days after transplant. The CDR3 DNA sequence: TGTGCCAGCAGCTTAGGACAGGGAAACTATGGCTACACCTTC. Encoded protein: CASSLGQGNYGYTF.